These 30 T cell receptor beta chains came from one sample sequenced in a study of cytomegalovirus exposure and HLA in healthy donors. In the PCR, 60 Vbeta and 13 Jbeta primers were used. The data were produced by immunoSEQ multiplex PCR, yet TCRdb's version contains in-frame clones alone and is incomplete. The sample shows about 70,000 clones, almost 80% of them seen only once. Sequencing was done on a sample of PBMCs. These receptors were obtained from a girl between 5 and 17 years old in good health and CMV-seropositive.

V gene TRBV18 combines with J gene TRBJ2-5; TRBD1 matches 12 bases. V trimming: 3 bases; J trimming: 5 bases; junction bases outside the gene matches: 7. The CDR3 extends over 16 amino acids. From germline, CDR1 is KGHSH and CDR2 LQKENI. The CDR3 nucleotides read TGTGCCAGCTCACCTCGCCGGGACAGGGGGCAGGAGACCCAGTACTTC. Its translation is CASSPRRDRGQETQYF.

J is TRBJ2-1 and V is TRBV5-1, with D perhaps matching TRBD1 (5 bases). V was pared by 0 bases and J by 5 bases, with 9 bases between. The CDR3 consists of 14 residues. CDR1 is SGHRS and CDR2 is YFSETQ in the germline V gene. CDR3 protein: CASSLGGPNNEQFF. In nucleotides, the CDR3 is TGCGCCAGCAGCTTGGGGGGCCCCAACAATGAGCAGTTCTTC. Drawing the rest from reference TRBV5-1 and TRBJ2-1, the complete variable domain is KAGVTQTPRYLIKTRGQQVTLSCSPISGHRSVSWYQQTPGQGLQFLFEYFSETQRNKGNFPGRFSGRQFSNSRSEMNVSTLELGDSALYLCASSLGGPNNEQFFGPGTRLTVL.

The chain couples TRBV7-9 to TRBJ1-4; D call uncertain. The CDR3 contains 12 residues. Germline-derived CDR1 and CDR2 are SEHNR and FQNEAQ (reference sequence). With 4 bases removed from V and 7 bases from J, the gap between germline ends came to 7 bases. The CDR3 coding sequence is TGTGCCAGCAGCTATACAGCTGAAAAACTGTTTTTT. This codes for CASSYTAEKLFF.

CDR3 residues: CASSARTGAPGPATF. The CDR3, as DNA: TGTGCCAGCAGTGCGCGGACAGGGGCCCCTGGGCCTGCCACCTTC. The genes are TRBV2 and TRBJ1-2; 9 nucleotides line up with TRBD1. CDR3 length: 15 amino acids. Germline values: CDR1 SNHLY, CDR2 FYNNEI. With 4 bases clipped from V and 13 bases from J, the junction kept 16 bases outside the gene matches.

V gene TRBV5-1 combines with J gene TRBJ2-2; no reliable D call. Deletions cut 3 bases from V and 1 base from J, with 10 bases between. Germline loops: CDR1 SGHRS, CDR2 YFSETQ. The CDR3 totals 15 residues. The CDR3 region is CASSSTSRNTGELFF. The CDR3 coding sequence is TGCGCCAGCAGCTCAACGTCTAGGAACACCGGGGAGCTGTTTTTT. Filled out from reference TRBV5-1 and TRBJ2-2, the complete variable domain reads KAGVTQTPRYLIKTRGQQVTLSCSPISGHRSVSWYQQTPGQGLQFLFEYFSETQRNKGNFPGRFSGRQFSNSRSEMNVSTLELGDSALYLCASSSTSRNTGELFFGEGSRLTVL.

The chain recombines TRBV28 with TRBJ2-1; D not certain. The germline V gene has CDR1 MDHEN and CDR2 SYDVKM. The V end was cut by 3 bases, the J end by 6 bases, with 6 bases between. The CDR3 is made up of 12 amino acids. The CDR3 reads CASSFGSNEQFF. CDR3 coding DNA: TGTGCCAGCAGTTTCGGTAGCAATGAGCAGTTCTTC.

The V and J genes are TRBV6-1 and TRBJ1-6; the D is unclear. The V end was cut by 0 bases, the J end by 8 bases, with 5 bases between. Per the germline V gene, CDR1 is MNHNS and CDR2 is SASEGT. The length of the CDR3 is 13 residues. The CDR3 sequence is CASSEARDSPLHF. Written as DNA, the CDR3 is TGTGCCAGCAGTGAAGCTCGGGATTCACCCCTCCACTTT.

The chain combines TRBV9 with TRBJ2-1, with a tentative D call TRBD2 (5 bases). This CDR3 is 14 amino acids long. Germline assignment: CDR1 SGDLS and CDR2 YYNGEE. V was trimmed by 4 bases and J by 9 bases, leaving 17 bases between them. CDR3 sequence: CASSPRGADGEQFF. The CDR3 DNA follows: TGTGCCAGCAGCCCGAGAGGAGCGGACGGTGAGCAGTTCTTC.

This sequence joins TRBV15 and TRBJ1-3, with unresolved D. Germline CDR1 reads LNHNV; CDR2 reads YYDKDF (reference sequence). The CDR3 is 11 amino acids. V lost 4 bases and J 10 bases, leaving 8 bases between the germline ends. The CDR3, as DNA: TGTGCCACCAGCATGGGAGGTACCATATATTTT. Translating it yields CATSMGGTIYF.

The chain links TRBV7-2 to TRBJ1-4, with no clear D. Germline V lookup: CDR1 SGHTA, CDR2 FQGNSA. The CDR3 totals 14 residues. Trimming pared 3 bases from V and 7 bases from J, leaving 12 bases between. CDR3 amino acids: CASSFEGDGEKLFF. The CDR3 region has the DNA TGTGCCAGCAGCTTCGAGGGTGATGGTGAAAAACTGTTTTTT. The full variable domain, with the rest looked up from reference TRBV7-2 and TRBJ1-4, is GAGVSQSPSNKVTEKGKDVELRCDPISGHTALYWYRQSLGQGLEFLIYFQGNSAPDKSGLPSDRFSAERTGGSVSTLTIQRTQQEDSAVYLCASSFEGDGEKLFFGSGTQLSVL.

The V and J genes are TRBV14 and TRBJ1-1; D is perhaps TRBD1 (5 bases). Trimming shortened V by 4 bases and J by 1 base, and 13 bases separated the two germline ends. Germline CDR1 reads SGHDN; CDR2 reads FVKESK. The CDR3 totals 15 residues. The CDR3 DNA follows: TGTGCCAGCAGCCGGATGGGACTCGGGAACACTGAAGCTTTCTTT. Protein sequence: CASSRMGLGNTEAFF.

The V call is TRBV28, the J call TRBJ2-7; no firm D call. Germline CDR1 is MDHEN and CDR2 is SYDVKM. The V gene lost 1 base and the J gene lost 3 bases, with 10 bases spanning the gap. The CDR3 length is 14 residues. CDR3 region: CASSLSQTGYEQYF. CDR3 DNA sequence: TGTGCCAGCAGTTTATCCCAGACGGGCTACGAGCAGTACTTC. The full variable domain, with the rest looked up from reference TRBV28 and TRBJ2-7, is DVKVTQSSRYLVKRTGEKVFLECVQDMDHENMFWYRQDPGLGLRLIYFSYDVKMKEKGDIPEGYSVSREKKERFSLILESASTNQTSMYLCASSLSQTGYEQYFGPGTRLTVT.

The chain's CDR3 is CASSVTVLNTEAFF. In nucleotides, the CDR3 is TGCGCCAGCAGCGTGACAGTGTTGAACACTGAAGCTTTCTTT. The V gene is TRBV10-2, the J gene TRBJ1-1; D perhaps matches TRBD1 (5 bases). This CDR3 spans 14 amino acids. Trimming stripped 6 bases from V and 0 bases from J, with 11 bases between. From germline, CDR1 is WSHSY and CDR2 SAAADI.

This rearrangement joins TRBV7-8 to TRBJ2-7; 7 bases fit TRBD2. V shed 1 base, J shed 3 bases, and the junction held 6 bases outside the gene matches. This CDR3 is built from 15 residues. Germline assignment: CDR1 SGHVS and CDR2 FQNEAQ. This CDR3 reads CASSLGASGDYEQYF. The DNA of the CDR3 is TGTGCCAGCAGCTTAGGGGCTAGCGGAGACTACGAGCAGTACTTC.

J is TRBJ1-4 and V is TRBV5-4; no clear D gene. The CDR3 is 15 residues long. CDR1 is SGHNT and CDR2 is YYREEE in the germline V gene (reference sequence). Trimming shortened V by 0 bases and J by 1 base, and 7 bases separated the two germline ends. As DNA, the CDR3 is TGTGCCAGCAGCTTGGTAGGAGAAACTAATGAAAAACTGTTTTTT. Its protein product is CASSLVGETNEKLFF.

This chain uses TRBV30 with TRBJ2-7; 10 bases align to TRBD2. This CDR3 comprises 15 residues. Germline V lookup: CDR1 GTSNPN, CDR2 SVGIG (reference sequence). V lost 0 bases and J lost 2; bases outside the gene matches: 4. The CDR3 DNA follows: TGTGCCTGGAGTGTCCAACTAGCGGGGACCTACGAGCAGTACTTC. It encodes CAWSVQLAGTYEQYF.

V usage is TRBV4-1 and J usage is TRBJ1-4; D not resolved. Deletions cut 2 bases from V and 0 bases from J, with 4 bases between. CDR3 length: 14 amino acids. Germline CDR1 MGHRA, CDR2 YSYEKL. CDR3 amino acids: CASSQPATNEKLFF. The CDR3 DNA is TGCGCCAGCAGCCAACCAGCAACTAATGAAAAACTGTTTTTT.

This clone was picked up a small number of times. This sequence joins TRBV6-5 and TRBJ2-3; 11 bases fit TRBD2. The CDR3 is 15 residues long. The J segment lost 1 base and the V segment lost 6 bases, leaving 3 bases of the junction unmatched. Germline CDR1 MNHEY, CDR2 SVGAGI. Written as DNA, the CDR3 is TGTGCCAGCAGGCTGGGACTAGCGGGCACAGATACGCAGTATTTT. This gives the protein CASRLGLAGTDTQYF.

The chain couples TRBV28 to TRBJ1-5; D perhaps matches TRBD1 (5 bases). Germline V gene sequence: CDR1 MDHEN, CDR2 SYDVKM. This CDR3 region has 16 residues. V lost 6 bases to trimming and J lost 2 bases, with 17 bases between them. The CDR3 sequence is CASSPASPGGNQPQHF. The CDR3 region has the DNA TGTGCCAGCAGCCCGGCCTCCCCGGGGGGCAATCAGCCCCAGCATTTT.

This chain joins TRBV23-1 and TRBJ2-7; the match to TRBD2 covers 7 bases. TRBV23-1 is placed among ORFs of uncertain function. Trimming removed 2 bases from V and 2 bases from J; junction bases left unmatched: 3. The CDR3 loop spans 14 amino acids. In DNA, the CDR3 is TGCGCCAGCAGTCAAAGGCTAGCGGCCTACGAGCAGTACTTC. This encodes CASSQRLAAYEQYF.

A single count supports this clone. The chain uses TRBV11-2 and TRBJ2-6; 7 bases fit TRBD2. Germline V gene lookup returns CDR1 SGHAT and CDR2 FQNNGV. This CDR3 is 18 amino acids long. The ends lost 3 bases at V and 5 bases at J; junction bases unmatched: 13. The CDR3 here is CASSFSGGPHLRANVLTF. The CDR3 region has the DNA TGTGCCAGCAGCTTTTCGGGAGGACCACACCTGAGGGCCAACGTCCTGACTTTC.

The V gene is TRBV7-6, the J gene TRBJ1-6; possibly TRBD1 for D (6 bases). The CDR3 has 15 residues. The germline V gene has CDR1 SGHVS and CDR2 FNYEAQ. Between the trimmed V and J ends, which lost 5 bases and 7 bases, there was a span of 15 bases. The CDR3 region is CASSDTGLPNSPLHF. The CDR3 DNA reads TGTGCCAGCAGCGATACAGGGCTACCGAATTCACCCCTCCACTTT.

The V and J genes are TRBV28 and TRBJ1-3; D might be TRBD1 (5 bases). Looked up from germline, CDR1 is MDHEN and CDR2 is SYDVKM. V shed 10 bases and J shed 0 bases, with 16 bases lying between them. CDR3 size: 15 residues. The CDR3 DNA reads TGTGCCACCAGAGGACAAGGAAGCTCTGGAAACACCATATATTTT. It is translated as CATRGQGSSGNTIYF.

A few counts support this clone. This chain connects TRBV29-1 to TRBJ2-5; D is uncertain. CDR3 length: 12 residues. Deletions cut 1 base from V and 4 bases from J, with 7 bases between. Germline values: CDR1 SQVTM, CDR2 ANQGSEA. CDR3 amino acids: CSVEGSRETQYF. CDR3 bases: TGCAGCGTTGAAGGATCCAGAGAGACCCAGTACTTC.

The rearrangement links TRBV19 to TRBJ1-2; no clear D. With 8 bases removed from V and 9 bases from J, the gap between germline ends came to 16 bases. Looked up from germline, CDR1 is LNHDA and CDR2 is SQIVND (reference sequence). This CDR3 comprises 12 residues. The CDR3 loop is CASGRATGSYTF. The CDR3 nucleotides read TGTGCCAGTGGTAGAGCCACTGGTAGCTACACCTTC.

The sample holds one count of this clone. CDR3 protein: CASSQVGEETQYF. CDR3 sequence (DNA): TGCGCCAGCAGCCAGGTGGGAGAAGAGACCCAGTACTTC. The chain carries TRBV4-1 and TRBJ2-5; tentative D call: TRBD2 (5 bases). CDR3 length: 13 amino acids. Trimming stripped 3 bases from V and 3 bases from J, with 8 bases between. Germline V lookup: CDR1 MGHRA, CDR2 YSYEKL.

This chain uses TRBV6-1 with TRBJ1-1; 8 nucleotides align to TRBD1. The germline V gene has CDR1 MNHNS and CDR2 SASEGT. J lost 1 base, V lost 4 bases, and 5 bases had no gene match. CDR3 size: 15 residues. CDR3 amino acids: CASSGLGTGNTEAFF. DNA for the CDR3: TGTGCCAGCAGTGGACTAGGGACAGGGAACACTGAAGCTTTCTTT.

The rearrangement links TRBV2 to TRBJ2-3; 12 bases line up with TRBD1. Germline V gives CDR1 SNHLY, CDR2 FYNNEI. The V and J ends lost 6 bases and 2 bases, in that order; junction bases with no gene match: 3. The CDR3 runs 15 residues. The CDR3 region has the DNA TGTGCCAGCAGCGGGACAGGGGGCCCCACAGATACGCAGTATTTT. It encodes CASSGTGGPTDTQYF.

The J gene is TRBJ2-2, the V gene TRBV4-1; D perhaps matches TRBD1 (6 bases). Trimming removed 2 bases from V and 0 bases from J, with 16 bases in between. CDR1 and CDR2 (germline): MGHRA, YSYEKL. The CDR3 is made up of 18 amino acids. CDR3 DNA: TGCGCCAGCAGCCAATTCTCCGGGACATCCTCGAACACCGGGGAGCTGTTTTTT. It codes for CASSQFSGTSSNTGELFF.

The CDR3 here is CASSATGKYTEAFF. The CDR3 bases are TGTGCCAGCAGTGCAACAGGGAAATACACTGAAGCTTTCTTT. The gene calls are TRBV28 and TRBJ1-1, with D possibly TRBD1 on 6 matching bases. The V end was cut by 5 bases, the J end by 3 bases, with 13 bases between. The germline CDR1 and CDR2 sequences are MDHEN and SYDVKM. The CDR3 covers 14 residues.